This entry lists 25 T cell receptor beta chains sequenced from one sample in a study of T cells in Graves' hyperthyroidism and ophthalmopathy. The investigators amplified TCR beta CDR3 regions from RNA transcripts. The study used the HTBI primer set for a first-round RT-PCR of the TCR CDR3. One entry per CDR3 protein results from TCRdb running MiXCR on the multiplex PCR reads. The sample lists a few hundred thousand distinct CDR3 sequences; 15% to 18% were seen once. Sequenced: blood. The receptors here all came from a woman aged 25 to 39 with Graves' hyperthyroidism.

This clonotype was seen many times. This chain connects TRBV12-5 to TRBJ2-3, with 10 bases matching TRBD2. CDR3 length: 16 amino acids. Germline V CDR1 and CDR2: LGHNT, FRNRAP. The J segment lost 4 bases and the V segment lost 3 bases, leaving 7 bases of the junction unmatched. CDR3 bases: TGTGCTAGTGGTTTAGTACTAGCGGGGTTGGCAGATACGCAGTATTTT. Protein sequence: CASGLVLAGLADTQYF.

This clonotype was seen repeatedly, ten times or more. This sequence joins TRBV5-6 and TRBJ2-3; 12 bases are a match to TRBD2. The CDR3 covers 18 residues. J was trimmed by 2 bases and V by 4 bases; bases with no gene match: 11. Germline V gene lookup returns CDR1 SGHDT and CDR2 YYEEEE. CDR3 region: CASSRRLAGGAYTDTQYF. CDR3 DNA: TGTGCCAGCAGCCGCCGGCTAGCGGGAGGGGCCTACACAGATACGCAGTATTTT.

The sample holds a few counts of this clonotype. The chain carries TRBV5-4 and TRBJ2-7; 7 bases map to TRBD1. The trim removed 4 bases at V and 0 bases at J, leaving 7 bases unmatched. Per the germline V gene, CDR1 is SGHNT and CDR2 is YYREEE (reference sequence). The CDR3 runs 15 residues. The CDR3: CASSLGTDLSYEQYF. CDR3 DNA sequence: TGTGCCAGCAGCCTAGGGACAGACCTCTCCTACGAGCAGTACTTC.

Written as DNA, the CDR3 is TGTGCCAGCAGTGATGGAGGGACTAGCGGGAGCACAGATACGCAGTATTTT. Protein product: CASSDGGTSGSTDTQYF. The V and J genes are TRBV2 and TRBJ2-3; 12 bases line up with TRBD2. The length of the CDR3 is 17 residues. Germline loops: CDR1 SNHLY, CDR2 FYNNEI. V shed 3 bases, J shed 0 bases, and the junction held 4 bases outside the gene matches.

J is TRBJ2-2 and V is TRBV5-1, with TRBD2 matching over 12 bases. V shed 2 bases, J shed 6 bases, and the junction held 5 bases outside the gene matches. Germline lookup yields CDR1 SGHRS and CDR2 YFSETQ. The CDR3 covers 16 residues. CDR3 bases: TGCGCCAGCAGCTTCCGACTAGCGGGAGACCCCGGGGAGCTGTTTTTT. It encodes CASSFRLAGDPGELFF.

This chain's CDR3 is CASSTGTGDYEQYF. The CDR3, as DNA: TGTGCCAGTAGCACCGGGACAGGGGATTACGAGCAGTACTTC. The chain combines TRBV19 with TRBJ2-7, with TRBD1 matching 10 bases. V lost 6 bases to trimming and J lost 4 bases; unmatched junction nucleotides: 6. The V gene's germline CDR1 is LNHDA and CDR2 SQIVND (reference sequence). The CDR3 contains 14 residues.

The gene calls are TRBV7-9 and TRBJ1-2; possible D gene TRBD1, 5 bases. The CDR3 runs 14 residues. Trimming stripped 5 bases from V and 7 bases from J, with 17 bases between. CDR1 and CDR2 from the germline V gene are SEHNR and FQNEAQ (reference sequence). The CDR3 DNA sequence: TGTGCCAGCAGCCAGCGGGACCCCGGGAGTGGCTACACCTTC. Amino acid sequence: CASSQRDPGSGYTF.

The chain joins TRBV20-1 to TRBJ2-1; the match to TRBD2 covers 13 bases. CDR3 length: 14 residues. V gave up 5 bases and J gave up 7 bases; unmatched junction bases: 5. Germline-derived CDR1 and CDR2 are DFQATT and SNEGSKA (reference sequence). CDR3 DNA: TGCAGTGCTGTTCCGGGACTAGCGGGGAATGAGCAGTTCTTC. It codes for CSAVPGLAGNEQFF.

This clonotype occurred many times. The rearrangement links TRBV12-3 or TRBV12-4 to TRBJ2-1, with D perhaps TRBD2 (6 bases). The CDR3 consists of 12 residues. V was shortened by 6 bases and J by 8 bases, with 11 bases between the two germline ends. The CDR3 protein is CASSETGDEQFF. CDR3 bases: TGTGCCAGCAGCGAAACGGGAGATGAGCAGTTCTTC.

This chain joins TRBV10-1 and TRBJ2-3; the match to TRBD2 covers 10 bases. CDR1 is WNHNN and CDR2 is SYGVQD in the germline V gene (reference sequence). The V and J ends lost 6 bases and 2 bases, in that order; junction bases with no gene match: 5. CDR3 length equals 15 residues. CDR3 residues: CASSSSGGYTDTQYF. In DNA, the CDR3 is TGCGCCAGCAGCTCTAGCGGGGGATACACAGATACGCAGTATTTT.

With respect to this clonotype: A much larger clone lies one base from this, so it may be a read error. The chain couples TRBV12-3 or TRBV12-4 to TRBJ2-3; 9 nucleotides match TRBD2. J gave up 2 bases and V 6 bases, and 6 bases lay outside the gene matches. The CDR3 is 15 amino acids. CDR3 in amino acids: CASSVGGRATDTQYF. CDR3 bases: TGTGCCAGCAGCGTGGGCGGGAGGGCCACAGATACGCAGTATTTT.

V and J are TRBV10-3 and TRBJ2-7, with a weak D call TRBD1 (6 bases). The germline CDR1 and CDR2 sequences are ENHRY and SYGVKD. Trimming shortened V by 3 bases and J by 5 bases, and 17 bases separated the two germline ends. This CDR3 contains 15 residues. DNA of the CDR3: TGTGCCATCAGTGATATGGATGGACAGTGGGACGAGCAGTACTTC. Translation gives CAISDMDGQWDEQYF.

This clonotype was seen at least ten times. This chain links TRBV12-3 or TRBV12-4 with TRBJ1-1; D unclear. The V gene lost 7 bases and the J gene lost 0 bases, with 15 bases spanning the gap. The CDR3 has 15 residues. CDR3 DNA: TGTGCCAGCACCTTCGACGGAGGATTGAACACTGAAGCTTTCTTT. This gives the protein CASTFDGGLNTEAFF.

This clonotype was recorded at least ten times. The chain joins TRBV7-2 to TRBJ2-7, with D perhaps TRBD1 (6 bases). Germline V CDR1 and CDR2: SGHTA, FQGNSA. V was trimmed by 1 base and J by 3 bases, leaving 13 bases between them. CDR3 length: 15 amino acids. The CDR3 DNA sequence: TGTGCCAGCAGCTTAGTTCAGGGGACCAACTACGAGCAGTACTTC. Residues: CASSLVQGTNYEQYF.

In DNA form, the CDR3 reads TGTGCCAGCAGTTACTCGATGGGGCGCTACTCCTACGAGCAGTACTTC. Translated: CASSYSMGRYSYEQYF. The V call is TRBV6-2 or TRBV6-3, the J call TRBJ2-7, with D perhaps TRBD1 (5 bases). The CDR3 is made up of 16 amino acids. CDR1 is MNHEY, CDR2 SVGEGT, per germline. V lost 0 bases, J lost 0 bases, and 12 bases lay in between.

There are a few counts of this clonotype. The chain joins TRBV5-1 to TRBJ1-1; D is possibly TRBD1 (5 bases). V was clipped by 1 base and J by 6 bases, with 7 bases between them. CDR3 length: 12 amino acids. In germline, CDR1 is SGHRS, CDR2 YFSETQ. CDR3 in amino acids: CASSLTGPEAFF. The CDR3 region has the DNA TGCGCCAGCAGCTTGACAGGACCTGAAGCTTTCTTT.

This clonotype came up many times. The chain has TRBV12-3 or TRBV12-4 and TRBJ2-3, with 8 bases identical to TRBD2. The CDR3 consists of 15 residues. The trim removed 6 bases at V and 6 bases at J, leaving 11 bases unmatched. CDR3 DNA: TGTGCCAGCAGAAATTCGGGAGGGCCCGCCGATACGCAGTATTTT. This codes for CASRNSGGPADTQYF.

This clonotype was seen a few times. The rearrangement uses TRBV7-2 and TRBJ2-1; weak D call: TRBD2 (6 bases). CDR1 is SGHTA, CDR2 FQGNSA, per germline. The CDR3 contains 16 residues. Trimming pared 1 base from V and 4 bases from J, leaving 14 bases between. The CDR3, as DNA: TGTGCCAGCAGCTTAGTGGCGGGGACCGCGTACAATGAGCAGTTCTTC. This sequence encodes CASSLVAGTAYNEQFF.

This clonotype has just a few counts. V usage is TRBV5-6 and J usage is TRBJ2-1; no clear D gene. This CDR3 has 12 residues. The V gene lost 3 bases and the J gene lost 8 bases, with 9 bases spanning the gap. The germline CDR1 and CDR2 sequences are SGHDT and YYEEEE. The CDR3 DNA is TGTGCCAGCAGCTCTAGTTGGGATGAGCAGTTCTTC. Its protein is CASSSSWDEQFF.

The gene calls are TRBV20-1 and TRBJ2-7; TRBD2 matches 11 bases. Per the germline V gene, CDR1 is DFQATT and CDR2 is SNEGSKA (reference sequence). V trimming: 3 bases; J trimming: 7 bases; junction bases outside the gene matches: 17. The CDR3 is made up of 17 amino acids. This CDR3 is CSASGLWVAGGLGEQYF. The CDR3 nucleotides are TGCAGTGCTAGTGGGCTATGGGTAGCGGGAGGGCTAGGAGAGCAGTACTTC.

V gene TRBV7-9 combines with J gene TRBJ2-4, with 10 bases lining up with TRBD2. The V gene end was trimmed by 4 bases and the J gene end by 8 bases; junction bases not matched to a gene: 11. The CDR3 extends over 16 amino acids. Germline loops: CDR1 SEHNR, CDR2 FQNEAQ (reference sequence). As DNA, the CDR3 is TGTGCCAGCAGCTCCTCTAGCGGGAGCTTTAGAGACATTCAGTACTTC. It specifies CASSSSSGSFRDIQYF.

This clonotype has ten or more counts. The chain links TRBV11-2 to TRBJ2-7, with D maybe TRBD1 (5 bases). Looked up from germline, CDR1 is SGHAT and CDR2 is FQNNGV. Trimming removed 5 bases from V and 6 bases from J, with 17 bases in between. There are 14 residues in the CDR3. DNA of the CDR3: TGTGCCAGCAGCGGATACAGGACCTTGGGCGAGCAGTACTTC. It yields the protein CASSGYRTLGEQYF. Supplemented by reference TRBV11-2 and TRBJ2-7, the full variable domain reads EAGVAQSPRYKIIEKRQSVAFWCNPISGHATLYWYQQILGQGPKLLIQFQNNGVVDDSQLPKDRFSAERLKGVDSTLKIQPAKLEDSAVYLCASSGYRTLGEQYFGPGTRLTVT.

This clonotype was seen ten or more times. V gene TRBV29-1 combines with J gene TRBJ2-1; D perhaps matches TRBD2 (5 bases). Trimming pared 4 bases from V and 3 bases from J, leaving 10 bases between. The CDR3 is 13 amino acids. The germline CDR1 and CDR2 sequences are SQVTM and ANQGSEA. In nucleotides, the CDR3 is TGCAGCGTTGGTGCGGGTCTCTACAATGAGCAGTTCTTC. Encoded protein: CSVGAGLYNEQFF.

This clonotype was counted at least ten times. The rearrangement joins TRBV18 to TRBJ2-5, with a weak D call TRBD2 (6 bases). The CDR3 has 16 residues. Germline CDR1 and CDR2: KGHSH and LQKENI. V lost 2 bases and J 0 bases, leaving 13 bases between the germline ends. The CDR3, as DNA: TGTGCCAGCTCACCATCTTCTAGCGCGCACCAAGAGACCCAGTACTTC. Translation: CASSPSSSAHQETQYF. The full variable domain, its missing parts supplied by reference TRBV18 and TRBJ2-5, is NAGVMQNPRHLVRRRGQEARLRCSPMKGHSHVYWYRQLPEEGLKFMVYLQKENIIDESGMPKERFSAEFPKEGPSILRIQQVVRGDSAAYFCASSPSSSAHQETQYFGPGTRLLVL.

This sequence joins TRBV7-9 and TRBJ1-4, with a tentative D call TRBD1 (6 bases). The CDR3 sequence is 14 residues long. Germline V gene sequence: CDR1 SEHNR, CDR2 FQNEAQ (reference sequence). V dropped 5 bases and J dropped 6 bases, with 13 bases sitting between them. The CDR3 spells CASSLQGVHEKLFF. The CDR3 bases are TGTGCCAGCAGCCTACAGGGCGTGCATGAAAAACTGTTTTTT.